This T cell receptor (beta chain) is drawn from a study of shared clonotypes between healthy human individuals. Whole-study context: Donors consisted of a couple of women and a few men between 18 and 49.

The CDR3 spans 15 residues. The V and J ends lost 7 bases and 1 base respectively, with 16 bases between them. The germline gives CDR1 MNHNS, CDR2 SASEGT. Naivety among CD8 cells was defined by CD45RO negativity and positive CCR7 selection, thereby excluding terminally differentiated effector memory CD45RA+ cells. Libraries were prepared by immunoSEQ multiplex PCR; TCRdb keeps only in-frame clonotypes and omits some of them. The sample records some 2,000,000 clones, about 95% being singletons. This sequence was found in a man in his late teens or twenties in good health. V usage is TRBV6-1 and J usage is TRBJ1-2; D is undetermined. The sequenced sample was naive CD8+ T cells sorted from blood. CDR3 nucleotide sequence: TGTGCCAGCAATCATAGGGTAGTTCTTAACTATGGCTACACCTTC. Its translation: CASNHRVVLNYGYTF.